This T cell receptor beta chain is drawn from a study of blood T cells in healthy people across ages. The use of a sample-barcoded 5' primer and a J-beta primer mix characterized a second PCR of roughly 6 to 11 cycles. Every single cDNA molecule received a tag from a template-switch adaptor with 12 random nucleotides. TCRdb fed the 5' RACE reads into MiXCR, producing one record per CDR3 protein. The sample has some 1,500,000 distinct CDR3 sequences, roughly 43% seen once. Germline CDR1 is DFQATT and CDR2 is SNEGSKA (reference sequence). The length of the CDR3 is 13 residues. The sample was blood. The rearrangement joins TRBV20-1 to TRBJ2-1; no definite D call. Judging by the DNA end, TRBJ2-7 fits better; the J call may be wrong. The source is a woman under 30 in good health. The CDR3: CSTGVSSYNEQYF. The CDR3 region has the DNA TGCAGCACTGGTGTTAGCTCCTACAATGAGCAGTACTTC.